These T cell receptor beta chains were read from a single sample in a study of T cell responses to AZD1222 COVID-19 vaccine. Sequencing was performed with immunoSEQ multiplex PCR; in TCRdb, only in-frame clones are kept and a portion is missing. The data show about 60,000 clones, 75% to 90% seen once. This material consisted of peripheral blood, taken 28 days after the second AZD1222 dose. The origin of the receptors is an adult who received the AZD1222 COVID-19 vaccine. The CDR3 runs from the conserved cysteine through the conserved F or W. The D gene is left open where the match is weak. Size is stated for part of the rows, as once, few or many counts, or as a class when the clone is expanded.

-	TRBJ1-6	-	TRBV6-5	CASSYGTANSPLHF	TGTGCCAGCAGTTACGGGACGGCCAATTCACCCCTCCACTTT
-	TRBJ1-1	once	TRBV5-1	CASSLGPLNTEAFF	TGCGCCAGCAGCTTGGGCCCACTGAACACTGAAGCTTTCTTT
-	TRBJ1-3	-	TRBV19	CASSIGRAGNTIYF	TGTGCCAGTAGTATTGGCAGGGCTGGAAACACCATATATTTT
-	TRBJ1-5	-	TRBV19	CASSIRGYGNQPQHF	TGTGCCAGTAGTATCCGGGGATACGGCAATCAGCCCCAGCATTTT
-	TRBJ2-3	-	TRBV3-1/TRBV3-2	CASSQNRGDTQYF	TGTGCCAGCAGCCAAAATAGGGGTGATACGCAGTATTTT
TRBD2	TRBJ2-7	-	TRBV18	CASSPSGLGGSSYEQYF	TGTGCCAGCTCACCGTCCGGGTTGGGGGGGAGCTCCTACGAGCAGTACTTC
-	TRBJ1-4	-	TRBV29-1	CSVRAEKLFF	TGCAGCGTTAGGGCCGAAAAACTGTTTTTT
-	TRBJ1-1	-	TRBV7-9	CASSSTMNTEAFF	TGTGCCAGCAGCTCGACAATGAACACTGAAGCTTTCTTT
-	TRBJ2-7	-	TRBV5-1	CASSHGANVYEQYF	TGCGCCAGCAGCCATGGAGCTAATGTCTACGAGCAGTACTTC
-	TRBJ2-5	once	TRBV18	CASSPRLSKGQQRETQYF	TGTGCCAGCTCACCACGGTTGTCTAAAGGACAGCAGAGGGAGACCCAGTACTTC
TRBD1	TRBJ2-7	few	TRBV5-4	CASQKQGLPYEQYF	TGTGCCAGCCAGAAACAGGGGCTACCCTACGAGCAGTACTTC
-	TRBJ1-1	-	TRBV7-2	CASSLAINTEAFF	TGTGCCAGCAGCTTAGCTATTAACACTGAAGCTTTCTTT
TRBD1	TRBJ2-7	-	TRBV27	CASSLAAGQGAYEQYF	TGTGCCAGCAGTTTAGCTGCGGGACAGGGGGCCTACGAGCAGTACTTC
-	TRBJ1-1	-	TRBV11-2	CASGQQGTEAFF	TGTGCCAGCGGACAGCAGGGCACTGAAGCTTTCTTT
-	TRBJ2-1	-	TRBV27	CASSLSYVDNEQFF	TGTGCCAGCAGTTTATCGTATGTGGACAATGAGCAGTTCTTC
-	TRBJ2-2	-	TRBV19	CASSPGAVTGELFF	TGTGCCAGTAGTCCCGGCGCGGTCACCGGGGAGCTGTTTTTT
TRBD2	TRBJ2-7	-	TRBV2	CASSSTSGLTYEQYF	TGTGCCAGCAGTTCCACTAGCGGGTTAACCTACGAGCAGTACTTC
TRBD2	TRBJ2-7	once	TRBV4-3	CASSQDAIKTSGNHEQYF	TGCGCCAGCAGCCAAGACGCAATTAAGACTAGCGGGAACCACGAGCAGTACTTC
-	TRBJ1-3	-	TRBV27	CASSLQLGNTIYF	TGTGCCAGCAGTTTACAATTAGGAAACACCATATATTTT
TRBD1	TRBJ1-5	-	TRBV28	CASSFYPLLQGGGNQPQHF	TGTGCCAGCAGTTTCTACCCTCTTCTTCAGGGGGGCGGCAATCAGCCCCAGCATTTT
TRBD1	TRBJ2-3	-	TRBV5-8	CASSPGQGKEYF	TGTGCCAGCAGCCCGGGACAGGGGAAGGAATATTTT
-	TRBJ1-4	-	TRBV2	CASSDWRATNEKLFF	TGTGCCAGCAGTGACTGGCGTGCAACTAATGAAAAACTGTTTTTT
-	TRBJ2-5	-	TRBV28	CASSLSVRETQYF	TGTGCCAGCAGTCTTAGCGTGAGGGAGACCCAGTACTTC